A selection of T cell receptor beta chains follows, all from one sample in a study of human T cells and chemical hapten exposure. TCRdb re-called the RACE reads through MiXCR, storing one row per CDR3 protein. Of tens of thousands of distinct CDR3 sequences listed, 9.4% are singletons. Sequencing was performed on whole blood, taken in connection with sensitization to the hapten diphenylcyclopropenone (DPC). The receptors were sampled from a woman in her forties with alopecia areata. Some clones in this sample may be carry-over from other donors' samples. The CDR3 runs from the conserved cysteine through the conserved F or W. D genes are given only for firm matches. Clone size appears in some rows only: once, few, many, or a class for an expanded clone.

D: .; length: 14; size: many; J: TRBJ2-5; V: TRBV6-6; DNA: TGTGCCAGCAGTTACTCGAAGGGCCTCGAGACCCAGTACTTC; CDR3: CASSYSKGLETQYF
D: TRBD1; length: 13; size: many; J: TRBJ1-1; V: TRBV10-3; DNA: TGTGCCATCAGAGACAGGGAGAACACTGAAGCTTTCTTT; CDR3: CAIRDRENTEAFF
D: TRBD2; length: 21; size: few; J: TRBJ2-1; V: TRBV7-9; DNA: TGTGCCAGCAGCTCAGCGGGGCCGGGACTAGCGGGGTCGAGCTCCTACAATGAGCAGTTCTTC; CDR3: CASSSAGPGLAGSSSYNEQFF
D: TRBD2; length: 14; size: many; J: TRBJ2-3; V: TRBV7-3; DNA: TGTGCCAGCAGCTGGGGGAGGGAGTCAGATACGCAGTATTTT; CDR3: CASSWGRESDTQYF
D: TRBD1; length: 16; size: .; J: TRBJ2-3; V: TRBV18; DNA: TGTGCCAGCTCACCACCGTTTAGGGGGCGCGGAGATACGCAGTATTTT; CDR3: CASSPPFRGRGDTQYF
D: TRBD2; length: 18; size: few; J: TRBJ2-3; V: TRBV10-3; DNA: TGTGCCATCAGTGAGCTTAACGGTAGCGGGGGGCGCACAGATACGCAGTATTTT; CDR3: CAISELNGSGGRTDTQYF
D: .; length: 13; size: few; J: TRBJ1-1; V: TRBV6-1; DNA: TGTGCCAGCACCTTGGGCCCTTCCACTGAAGCTTTCTTT; CDR3: CASTLGPSTEAFF
D: .; length: 13; size: few; J: TRBJ2-2; V: TRBV29-1; DNA: TGCAGCGCTACAGGGCGGGTCACCGGGGAGCTGTTTTTT; CDR3: CSATGRVTGELFF
D: .; length: 13; size: few; J: TRBJ2-1; V: TRBV6-2/TRBV6-3; DNA: TGTGCCAGCAGTGGCACCACCTACAATGAGCAGTTCTTC; CDR3: CASSGTTYNEQFF
D: .; length: 16; size: few; J: TRBJ1-5; V: TRBV7-9; DNA: TGTGCCAGCAGCAGCGGGAAGGGAGAATTCAATCAGCCCCAGCATTTT; CDR3: CASSSGKGEFNQPQHF
D: .; length: 19; size: .; J: TRBJ2-1; V: TRBV4-1; DNA: TGCGCCAGCAGCCACATAGGTATGGGTGGGGGAAAGCCCTACAATGAGCAGTTCTTC; CDR3: CASSHIGMGGGKPYNEQFF
D: TRBD2; length: 12; size: many; J: TRBJ2-5; V: TRBV29-1; DNA: TGCAGCGTTGAAATGAGCGGGGGGGCCTCACACTTC; CDR3: CSVEMSGGASHF
D: .; length: 16; size: many; J: TRBJ1-1; V: TRBV20-1; DNA: TGCAGTGCTAGAGTAAGGGGTTACGCCGGGCGTCGGGAAGCTTTCTTT; CDR3: CSARVRGYAGRREAFF
D: .; length: 14; size: few; J: TRBJ1-6; V: TRBV4-1; DNA: TGCGCCAGCAGCCAAGCAGTACCCAATTCACCCCTCCACTTT; CDR3: CASSQAVPNSPLHF
D: .; length: 12; size: many; J: TRBJ1-6; V: TRBV5-6; DNA: TGTGCCAGCAGCTTGGTCGTCTCACCCCTCCACTTT; CDR3: CASSLVVSPLHF
D: .; length: 16; size: .; J: TRBJ2-7; V: TRBV21-1; DNA: TGTGCCAGCAGCCGCCGTAGGGCGGTCCCATGGTACGAGCAGTACTTC; CDR3: CASSRRRAVPWYEQYF
D: .; length: 13; size: .; J: TRBJ2-1; V: TRBV5-1; DNA: TGCGCCAGCAGCTTCGCAGGGTCTCGTGAGCAGTTCTTC; CDR3: CASSFAGSREQFF
D: .; length: 13; size: .; J: TRBJ1-4; V: TRBV19; DNA: TGTGCCAGTAGGGACAGAAGAAATGAAAAACTGTTTTTT; CDR3: CASRDRRNEKLFF
D: .; length: 13; size: many; J: TRBJ2-5; V: TRBV7-7; DNA: TGTGCCAGCAGCTTAGCTCCAGAAGAGACCCAGTACTTC; CDR3: CASSLAPEETQYF
D: .; length: 15; size: .; J: TRBJ2-7; V: TRBV4-1; DNA: TGCGCCAGCAGCCAAGATGCTCTAGCTGGCTACGAGCAGTACTTC; CDR3: CASSQDALAGYEQYF
D: TRBD1; length: 14; size: many; J: TRBJ2-7; V: TRBV20-1; DNA: TGCAGTGCTCGAAGCGGACAGGGGCTTCGCGAGCAGTACTTC; CDR3: CSARSGQGLREQYF
D: .; length: 14; size: .; J: TRBJ2-2; V: TRBV28; DNA: TGTGCCAGCAGCCTGGCCTGGGACACCGGGGAGCTGTTTTTT; CDR3: CASSLAWDTGELFF
D: .; length: 14; size: few; J: TRBJ1-5; V: TRBV3-1; DNA: TGTGCCAGCAGCCAAGAACGTACCTATCAGCCCCAGCATTTT; CDR3: CASSQERTYQPQHF
D: TRBD1; length: 19; size: many; J: TRBJ2-1; V: TRBV5-1; DNA: TGCGCCAGCAGCGCTTGGAACCCCGGGACAGGTCGGGAATACAATGAGCAGTTCTTC; CDR3: CASSAWNPGTGREYNEQFF
D: .; length: 14; size: many; J: TRBJ1-1; V: TRBV11-2; DNA: TGTGCCAGCAGCTTAGACCTCCTTAACACTGAAGCTTTCTTT; CDR3: CASSLDLLNTEAFF
D: .; length: 14; size: few; J: TRBJ1-6; V: TRBV30; DNA: TGTGCCTGGAGTGTGGGCCGTCCCAATTCACCCCTCCACTTT; CDR3: CAWSVGRPNSPLHF
D: .; length: 14; size: .; J: TRBJ1-2; V: TRBV6-5; DNA: TGTGCCAGCAGTTACTCTAGGAGCAACTATGGCTACACCTTC; CDR3: CASSYSRSNYGYTF
D: .; length: 16; size: many; J: TRBJ2-7; V: TRBV18; DNA: TGTGCCAGCTCACCACCGAGTTTGAGGGCCTCGGACGAGCAGTACTTC; CDR3: CASSPPSLRASDEQYF
D: .; length: 15; size: .; J: TRBJ2-7; V: TRBV7-2; DNA: TGTGCCAGCAGCTTAACCTATCGGGACCCCTACGAGCAGTACTTC; CDR3: CASSLTYRDPYEQYF
D: TRBD1; length: 16; size: many; J: TRBJ1-6; V: TRBV30; DNA: TGTGCCTGGAACCGGGACAGGAGCGCCTATAATTCACCCCTCCACTTT; CDR3: CAWNRDRSAYNSPLHF
D: .; length: 14; size: many; J: TRBJ1-2; V: TRBV18; DNA: TGTGCCAGCTCACCAGGGGGCGAAAGCTATGGCTACACCTTC; CDR3: CASSPGGESYGYTF
D: .; length: 15; size: .; J: TRBJ1-1; V: TRBV7-7; DNA: TGTGCCAGCAGCTTAGGAGCCGTCGGGAGGACTGAAGCTTTCTTT; CDR3: CASSLGAVGRTEAFF
D: TRBD1; length: 14; size: many; J: TRBJ2-2; V: TRBV30; DNA: TGTGCCCGAGGACAGGCAACGAACACCGGGGAGCTGTTTTTT; CDR3: CARGQATNTGELFF
D: TRBD1; length: 14; size: many; J: TRBJ2-7; V: TRBV30; DNA: TGTGCCTGGAGTGGGGACAGGGGCCTCTACGAGCAGTACTTC; CDR3: CAWSGDRGLYEQYF
D: .; length: 15; size: .; J: TRBJ2-3; V: TRBV14; DNA: TGTGCCAGCAGTTTGGGGAGAATTAGCACAGATACGCAGTATTTT; CDR3: CASSLGRISTDTQYF
D: .; length: 12; size: many; J: TRBJ1-1; V: TRBV7-6; DNA: TGTGCCAGCAGCCCCCTGAGGGGGGAAGCTTTCTTT; CDR3: CASSPLRGEAFF
D: .; length: 18; size: .; J: TRBJ2-7; V: TRBV4-1; DNA: TGCGCCAGCAGCCAAGACCCGTCCGGGGGCCTGGGGTCCTACGAGCAGTACTTC; CDR3: CASSQDPSGGLGSYEQYF
D: .; length: 12; size: many; J: TRBJ2-7; V: TRBV7-2; DNA: TGTGCCAGCAGCTCAATGGTCTACGAGCAGTACTTC; CDR3: CASSSMVYEQYF
D: .; length: 14; size: many; J: TRBJ2-2; V: TRBV30; DNA: TGTGCCTGGAGGGGTGTTGGGGAGGCCGGGGAGCTGTTTTTT; CDR3: CAWRGVGEAGELFF
D: .; length: 14; size: many; J: TRBJ2-7; V: TRBV7-8; DNA: TGTGCCAGCAGCCGGCAGGCTTACTCCTACGAGCAGTACTTC; CDR3: CASSRQAYSYEQYF
D: .; length: 13; size: many; J: TRBJ2-5; V: TRBV29-1; DNA: TGCAGCGTTGAACTAACCCAGGGCCAGACCCAGTACTTC; CDR3: CSVELTQGQTQYF
D: TRBD1; length: 15; size: .; J: TRBJ2-4; V: TRBV2; DNA: TGTGCCAGCAGGGGACAGGGGACGGCCAAAAACATTCAGTACTTC; CDR3: CASRGQGTAKNIQYF
D: TRBD2; length: 18; size: .; J: TRBJ2-1; V: TRBV3-1; DNA: TGTGCCAGCAGCCAAACCCTAGCGGGGGCTTTATCTATTAGTGAGCAGTTCTTC; CDR3: CASSQTLAGALSISEQFF
D: TRBD2; length: 18; size: .; J: TRBJ2-1; V: TRBV5-1; DNA: TGCGCCTGCAGTCTCTCCCCGGGGACTATCAGATTCCCGCTTGTGCAGTTCTTC; CDR3: CACSLSPGTIRFPLVQFF
D: .; length: 14; size: many; J: TRBJ1-5; V: TRBV18; DNA: TGTGCCAGCTCACCATCGCTGTTTGGTCAGCCCCAGCATTTT; CDR3: CASSPSLFGQPQHF
D: .; length: 13; size: many; J: TRBJ2-3; V: TRBV7-9; DNA: TGTGCCAGCAGCGCAGGGAAAACGGATACGCAGTATTTT; CDR3: CASSAGKTDTQYF
D: .; length: 11; size: .; J: TRBJ2-5; V: TRBV29-1; DNA: TGCAGCGTTCATGCCGTGGAGACCCAGTACTTC; CDR3: CSVHAVETQYF
D: .; length: 13; size: few; J: TRBJ1-1; V: TRBV28; DNA: TGTGCCAGCAGTCCTCAGGTGAACACTGAAGCTTTCTTT; CDR3: CASSPQVNTEAFF
D: .; length: 14; size: many; J: TRBJ1-5; V: TRBV13; DNA: TGTGCCGGACCCCCACGGATTCTAAATCAGCCCCAGCATTTT; CDR3: CAGPPRILNQPQHF
D: .; length: 14; size: few; J: TRBJ2-3; V: TRBV5-1; DNA: TGCGCCAGCAGCTTGGAGGCTCACACAGATACGCAGTATTTT; CDR3: CASSLEAHTDTQYF
D: TRBD2; length: 13; size: few; J: TRBJ2-7; V: TRBV7-2; DNA: TGTGCCAGCAGCCCCGGGACTAGTGGCGAGCAGTACTTC; CDR3: CASSPGTSGEQYF
D: .; length: 14; size: many; J: TRBJ1-4; V: TRBV30; DNA: TGTGCCCCAACAAGGGGGTCAGGGAATGAAAAACTGTTTTTT; CDR3: CAPTRGSGNEKLFF
D: .; length: 13; size: many; J: TRBJ2-7; V: TRBV5-1; DNA: TGCGCCAGCAGCTGGGATTTGAGTTACGAGCAGTACTTC; CDR3: CASSWDLSYEQYF
D: TRBD1; length: 15; size: medium-sized; J: TRBJ2-5; V: TRBV7-2; DNA: TGTGCCAGCAGCCCCCAGACAGGGTACCAAGAGACCCAGTACTTC; CDR3: CASSPQTGYQETQYF
D: .; length: 15; size: few; J: TRBJ2-2; V: TRBV11-2; DNA: TGTGCCAGCAGCCCCTGGACGGGTCTCACCGGGGAGCTGTTTTTT; CDR3: CASSPWTGLTGELFF
D: .; length: 15; size: few; J: TRBJ1-5; V: TRBV9; DNA: TGTGCCAGCAGCGTAGACCCACAGGACAATCAGCCCCAGCATTTT; CDR3: CASSVDPQDNQPQHF
D: .; length: 11; size: many; J: TRBJ1-5; V: TRBV20-1; DNA: TGCAGTGCTAGAGTTGGTCAGCCCCAGCATTTT; CDR3: CSARVGQPQHF
D: TRBD2; length: 15; size: few; J: TRBJ2-1; V: TRBV3-1; DNA: TGTGCCAGCAGCCAAACTAGCGGGGGGAACAATGAGCAGTTCTTC; CDR3: CASSQTSGGNNEQFF
D: TRBD1; length: 17; size: many; J: TRBJ1-2; V: TRBV28; DNA: TGTGCCAGCAGTTTAATGGGACAGGGCGTTATTCCCTTTGGCTACACCTTC; CDR3: CASSLMGQGVIPFGYTF
D: .; length: 9; size: .; J: TRBJ2-2; V: TRBV29-1; DNA: TGCCCCTGCACCGGGGAGCTGTTTTTT; CDR3: CPCTGELFF